There are many counts of the clone carrying this T cell receptor (beta chain). The antigen is not known. This record comes from a study of T cell repertoires in cytomegalovirus infection. Study information: The public TCR beta signatures pointed to both CMV infection and matching HLA type.

Trimming cost V 0 bases and J 3 bases, with 8 bases left between them. This CDR3 has 14 amino acids. Points from the study as a whole: Carriage of CMV together with the relevant HLA was identifiable through cumulative public TCR beta family frequency. The ex vivo response was dominated by HLA-C-restricted CMV-specific TCR beta clonotypes.

Using its own MiXCR run on the reads, TCRdb lists one record per CDR3 protein. This sample carries hundreds of thousands of distinct CDR3 sequences, around 9.1% of them seen once, and the ten largest clones take more than 2.5%. The V gene is TRBV12-3 or TRBV12-4, the J gene TRBJ1-1; no reliable D call. The source material was PBMCs. The receptor was isolated from a human donor in good health (CMV status not recorded). Some clones in this sample may be carry-over from other donors' samples. CDR3 DNA: TGTGCCAGCAGTTTAGCCAAAAGTTACACTGAAGCTTTCTTT. Its translation is CASSLAKSYTEAFF.